The 21 T cell receptor beta chains in this list originate from one sample, sequenced in a study of T cells after yellow fever vaccination. TCRdb independently ran MiXCR on the 5' RACE reads; one entry per CDR3 protein. The sample lists roughly 96,000 distinct CDR3 sequences, approximately 8.4% seen once, with 16% in the top ten. Specimen: CD8+ T cells not binding an NS4B(214-222) dextramer, sorted from PBMCs, collected around 15 days after the first yellow fever vaccination. The source of these receptors is a young man who received the YFV17D yellow fever vaccine.

The chain joins TRBV6-1 to TRBJ1-1; D might be TRBD1 (5 bases). V gave up 6 bases and J gave up 6 bases, with 17 bases separating them. The CDR3 loop spans 14 amino acids. In germline, CDR1 is MNHNS, CDR2 SASEGT. The CDR3 here is CASSIGGVHPEAFF. Written as DNA, the CDR3 is TGTGCCAGCAGCATCGGGGGGGTTCACCCTGAAGCTTTCTTT.

V usage is TRBV27 and J usage is TRBJ2-5; TRBD2 matches 7 bases. Losses at the gene ends were 3 bases for V and 0 bases for J; bases not matched to a gene: 1. The CDR3 extends over 14 amino acids. Germline CDR1 MNHEY, CDR2 SMNVEV (reference sequence). The CDR3 DNA is TGTGCCAGCAGTTTCCTAGCGGACCAAGAGACCCAGTACTTC. The encoded protein is CASSFLADQETQYF.

The sample holds a few counts of this clonotype. The rearrangement uses TRBV15 and TRBJ2-7; the match to TRBD2 covers 9 bases. This CDR3 has 19 amino acids. With 3 bases clipped from V and 7 bases from J, the junction kept 22 bases outside the gene matches. Looked up from germline, CDR1 is LNHNV and CDR2 is YYDKDF (reference sequence). In DNA, the CDR3 is TGTGCCACCAGCAGCATCTTCCCAGCGGGGGGACAGAAAAATCGGGAGCAGTACTTC. Translation gives CATSSIFPAGGQKNREQYF.

This clonotype was counted a few times. This chain uses TRBV12-3 or TRBV12-4 with TRBJ1-1; 7 bases fit TRBD1. The CDR3 length is 14 residues. The junction had 10 bases not matched to a gene; V was cut back by 5 bases and J by 7 bases. CDR3 residues: CASSPDRVRGEAFF. CDR3 DNA sequence: TGTGCCAGCAGTCCAGACAGGGTGAGAGGTGAAGCTTTCTTT.

This clonotype has a handful of counts. This chain connects TRBV19 to TRBJ1-4; TRBD1 matches at 7 bases. This CDR3 region has 12 residues. Germline lookup yields CDR1 LNHDA and CDR2 SQIVND (reference sequence). The ends lost 8 bases at V and 4 bases at J; junction bases unmatched: 1. The CDR3, as DNA: TGTGCCAGTCGGGACAGTAATGAAAAACTGTTTTTT. It is translated as CASRDSNEKLFF.

This clonotype came up a few times. The chain joins TRBV27 to TRBJ2-2; no firm D call. Trimming took off 0 bases at V and 0 bases at J, with 8 bases between the two ends. CDR3 size: 16 residues. Germline V gene sequence: CDR1 MNHEY, CDR2 SMNVEV (reference sequence). CDR3 sequence: CASSLSVAPNTGELFF. CDR3 DNA sequence: TGTGCCAGCAGTTTATCTGTGGCACCGAACACCGGGGAGCTGTTTTTT.

This clonotype was found a few times. The chain couples TRBV15 to TRBJ2-3; 8 positions match TRBD2. Germline V gene sequence: CDR1 LNHNV, CDR2 YYDKDF (reference sequence). V lost 1 base, J lost 4 bases, and 7 bases stayed unmatched. CDR3 length equals 16 residues. The CDR3 nucleotides are TGTGCCACCAGCAGAGTGCGAAGCGGGGGCTCAGATACGCAGTATTTT. Translation gives CATSRVRSGGSDTQYF.

This clonotype appeared a few times. The chain carries TRBV15 and TRBJ2-5; D unclear. Between the trimmed V and J ends, which lost 4 bases and 3 bases, there was a span of 15 bases. Germline V gives CDR1 LNHNV, CDR2 YYDKDF (reference sequence). The CDR3 runs 15 residues. CDR3 amino acids: CATSTWVEVKETQYF. The CDR3 nucleotides read TGTGCCACCAGCACTTGGGTTGAGGTCAAAGAGACCCAGTACTTC.

The V call is TRBV7-2, the J call TRBJ1-3, with TRBD1 matching over 7 bases. CDR1 is SGHTA, CDR2 FQGNSA, per germline. J was trimmed by 0 bases and V by 1 base; bases with no gene match: 3. This CDR3 spans 16 amino acids. CDR3 sequence (DNA): TGTGCCAGCAGCTTAGGACAGGGAAGCTCTGGAAACACCATATATTTT. It is translated as CASSLGQGSSGNTIYF. Supplemented by reference TRBV7-2 and TRBJ1-3, the full variable domain reads GAGVSQSPSNKVTEKGKDVELRCDPISGHTALYWYRQSLGQGLEFLIYFQGNSAPDKSGLPSDRFSAERTGGSVSTLTIQRTQQEDSAVYLCASSLGQGSSGNTIYFGEGSWLTVV.

This clonotype was recorded a few times. CDR3 nucleotide sequence: TGTGCCAGCAGCTTAGAAAGGTGGCAGGGAAGTGCAGATACGCAGTATTTT. Its protein product is CASSLERWQGSADTQYF. The chain links TRBV11-2 to TRBJ2-3; a weak D match, TRBD1 (5 bases). Trimming pared 0 bases from V and 4 bases from J, leaving 17 bases between. Germline loops: CDR1 SGHAT, CDR2 FQNNGV. This CDR3 is built from 17 residues.

This clonotype was seen more than once but under ten times. This rearrangement joins TRBV12-3 or TRBV12-4 to TRBJ1-5; D is uncertain. V was cut by 0 bases and J by 7 bases, with 10 bases left in between. The length of the CDR3 is 14 residues. CDR3 in DNA: TGTGCCAGCAGTTTAGCAGGGTATCAGCAGCCCCAGCATTTT. Its protein is CASSLAGYQQPQHF.

This sequence joins TRBV5-1 and TRBJ2-3; a possible D gene is TRBD2 (5 bases). Germline values: CDR1 SGHRS, CDR2 YFSETQ. The CDR3 contains 14 residues. Trimming took 3 bases from V and 2 from J, leaving 10 bases between them. CDR3 residues: CASSYSEATDTQYF. CDR3 bases: TGCGCCAGCAGCTACTCGGAGGCCACAGATACGCAGTATTTT.

This clonotype has at least ten counts. The V gene is TRBV11-2, the J gene TRBJ2-2, with D perhaps TRBD2 (6 bases). Germline V CDR1 and CDR2: SGHAT, FQNNGV. Trimming removed 2 bases from V and 5 bases from J, with 15 bases in between. This CDR3 is 16 amino acids long. Here the CDR3 reads CASSLWSQGGTGELFF. The CDR3 DNA reads as TGTGCCAGCAGCTTATGGAGTCAGGGAGGTACCGGGGAGCTGTTTTTT.

J is TRBJ2-7 and V is TRBV20-1; D not certain. The germline gives CDR1 DFQATT, CDR2 SNEGSKA (reference sequence). This CDR3 region has 13 residues. Here the CDR3 reads CSYLGPTIYEQYV. Written as DNA, the CDR3 is TGCAGCTATTTAGGGCCTACGATCTACGAGCAGTACGTC.

This clonotype has just a few counts. J is TRBJ1-1 and V is TRBV24-1; TRBD1 might be the D (6 bases). Germline V gene data show CDR1 as KGHDR and CDR2 as SFDVKD. V was pared by 7 bases and J by 1 base, with 9 bases between. CDR3 length: 13 residues. The CDR3 loop is CATSNRENTEAFF. CDR3 in DNA: TGTGCCACCAGCAACAGGGAGAACACTGAAGCTTTCTTT.

V and J are TRBV19 and TRBJ1-5; 8 bases line up with TRBD1. The germline CDR1 and CDR2 sequences are LNHDA and SQIVND (reference sequence). The CDR3 length is 19 residues. With 5 bases clipped from V and 0 bases from J, the junction kept 15 bases outside the gene matches. The CDR3 DNA sequence: TGTGCCAGTAGTTCAAGTCCCGGGACAGGACGATATAGCAATCAGCCCCAGCATTTT. Amino acids: CASSSSPGTGRYSNQPQHF.

The gene calls are TRBV10-3 and TRBJ1-2; 7 bases align to TRBD1. CDR3 length: 16 amino acids. Trimming took 0 bases from V and 5 from J; bases not matched to a gene: 9. Germline CDR1 is ENHRY and CDR2 is SYGVKD. The CDR3 is CAISESIRQGNYGYTF. The DNA of the CDR3 is TGTGCCATCAGTGAGTCGATTCGACAGGGCAATTATGGCTACACCTTC.

In this sample, this clonotype turned up a few times. The gene calls are TRBV6-5 and TRBJ2-5, with 9 bases matching TRBD2. Germline V gives CDR1 MNHEY, CDR2 SVGAGI. V shed 0 bases and J 4 bases; nucleotides not matched to a gene: 6. This CDR3 is built from 16 residues. CDR3 sequence (DNA): TGTGCCAGCAGTTACTCAGGAAGCGGGGGGCCAGAGACCCAGTACTTC. It codes for CASSYSGSGGPETQYF.

This clonotype was counted at least ten times. This chain joins TRBV12-3 or TRBV12-4 and TRBJ1-4; D unresolved. Trimming removed 5 bases from V and 3 bases from J, with 10 bases in between. The CDR3 spans 14 residues. The CDR3: CASSERGANEKLFF. As DNA, the CDR3 is TGTGCCAGCAGTGAGAGAGGAGCTAATGAAAAACTGTTTTTT.

Regarding this clonotype: This may stem from a read error, because a much larger clone lies one nucleotide away. The chain is built from TRBV15 and TRBJ2-5; D unresolved. The CDR3 totals 16 residues. The V gene's germline CDR1 is LNHNV and CDR2 YYDKDF (reference sequence). The CDR3, as DNA: TGTGCCCCCAGCAGTTCTAGGCCCGTCCGACAAGAGACCCAGTACTTC. Translating it yields CAPSSSRPVRQETQYF.

In this sample, this clonotype turned up a few times. V gene TRBV7-9 combines with J gene TRBJ2-5; 10 nucleotides match TRBD2. The length of the CDR3 is 15 residues. V shed 5 bases, J shed 3 bases, and the junction held 6 bases outside the gene matches. The germline V gene encodes CDR1 SEHNR and CDR2 FQNEAQ (reference sequence). DNA of the CDR3: TGTGCCAGCAGCCCAAGGACTAGCGGAAAAGAGACCCAGTACTTC. Translated, it gives CASSPRTSGKETQYF.